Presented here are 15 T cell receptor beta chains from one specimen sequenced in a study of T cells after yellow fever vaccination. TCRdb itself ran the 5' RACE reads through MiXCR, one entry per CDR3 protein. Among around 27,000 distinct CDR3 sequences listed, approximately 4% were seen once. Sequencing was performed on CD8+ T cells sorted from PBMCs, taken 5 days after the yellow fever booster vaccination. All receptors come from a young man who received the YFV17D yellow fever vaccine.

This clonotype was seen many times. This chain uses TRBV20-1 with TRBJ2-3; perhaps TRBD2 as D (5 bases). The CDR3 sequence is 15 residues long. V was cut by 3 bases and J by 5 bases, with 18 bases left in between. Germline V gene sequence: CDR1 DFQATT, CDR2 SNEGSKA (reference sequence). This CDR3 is CSASAGISRGDTQYF. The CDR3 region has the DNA TGCAGTGCTAGTGCCGGGATTAGTCGTGGAGATACGCAGTATTTT.

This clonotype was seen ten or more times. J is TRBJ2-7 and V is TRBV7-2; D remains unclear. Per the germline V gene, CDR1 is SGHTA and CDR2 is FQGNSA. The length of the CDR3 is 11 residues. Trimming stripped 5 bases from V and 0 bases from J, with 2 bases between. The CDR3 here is CASSDSYEQYF. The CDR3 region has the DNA TGTGCCAGCAGCGACTCCTACGAGCAGTACTTC. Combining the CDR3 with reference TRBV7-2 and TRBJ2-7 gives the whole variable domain GAGVSQSPSNKVTEKGKDVELRCDPISGHTALYWYRQSLGQGLEFLIYFQGNSAPDKSGLPSDRFSAERTGGSVSTLTIQRTQQEDSAVYLCASSDSYEQYFGPGTRLTVT.

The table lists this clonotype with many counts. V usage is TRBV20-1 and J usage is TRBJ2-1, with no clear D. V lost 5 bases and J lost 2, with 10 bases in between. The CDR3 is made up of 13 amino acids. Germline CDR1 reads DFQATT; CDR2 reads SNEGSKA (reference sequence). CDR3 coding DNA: TGCAGTGCTGCGAATTGGGCCTACAATGAGCAGTTCTTC. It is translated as CSAANWAYNEQFF.

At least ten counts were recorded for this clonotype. CDR3 sequence reads: CASSDLADTQYF. The CDR3 region has the DNA TGCGCCAGCAGCGATTTGGCGGATACGCAGTATTTT. The rearrangement uses TRBV5-1 and TRBJ2-3, with no clear D. Germline V lookup: CDR1 SGHRS, CDR2 YFSETQ. The CDR3 sequence is 12 residues long. The V end was cut by 4 bases, the J end by 6 bases, with 9 bases between.

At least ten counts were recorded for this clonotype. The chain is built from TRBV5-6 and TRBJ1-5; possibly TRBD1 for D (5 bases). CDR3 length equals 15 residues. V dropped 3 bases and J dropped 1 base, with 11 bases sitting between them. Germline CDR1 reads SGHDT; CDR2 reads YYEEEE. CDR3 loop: CASSSGRGSNQPQHF. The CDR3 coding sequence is TGTGCCAGCAGCTCAGGGAGAGGGAGCAATCAGCCCCAGCATTTT.

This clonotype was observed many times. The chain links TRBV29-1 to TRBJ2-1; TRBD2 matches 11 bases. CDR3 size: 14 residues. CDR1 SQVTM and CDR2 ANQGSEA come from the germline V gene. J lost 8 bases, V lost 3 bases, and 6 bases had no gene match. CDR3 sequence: CSVDDTSGSYEQFF. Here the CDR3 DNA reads TGCAGCGTTGACGATACTAGCGGGAGCTATGAGCAGTTCTTC.

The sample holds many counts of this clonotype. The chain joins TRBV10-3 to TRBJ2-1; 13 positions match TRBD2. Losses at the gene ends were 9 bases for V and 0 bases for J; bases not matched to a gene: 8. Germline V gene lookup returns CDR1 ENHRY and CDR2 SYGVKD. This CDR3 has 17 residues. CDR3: CAMGLAGSKSSYNEQFF. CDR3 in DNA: TGTGCCATGGGACTAGCGGGGTCCAAAAGCTCCTACAATGAGCAGTTCTTC.

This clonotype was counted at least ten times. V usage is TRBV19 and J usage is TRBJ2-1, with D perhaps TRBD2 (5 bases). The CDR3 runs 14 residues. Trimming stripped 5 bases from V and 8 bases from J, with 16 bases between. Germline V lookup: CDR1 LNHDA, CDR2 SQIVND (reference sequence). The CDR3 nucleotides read TGTGCCAGTAGTGATAGTGGGAGTCGCGATGAGCAGTTCTTC. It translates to CASSDSGSRDEQFF.

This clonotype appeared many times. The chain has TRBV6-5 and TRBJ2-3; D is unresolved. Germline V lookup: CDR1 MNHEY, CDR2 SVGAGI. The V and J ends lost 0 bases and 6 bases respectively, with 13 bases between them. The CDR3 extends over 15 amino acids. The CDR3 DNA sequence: TGTGCCAGCAGTTACTCGGGCTCGTCCCCGGATACGCAGTATTTT. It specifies CASSYSGSSPDTQYF.

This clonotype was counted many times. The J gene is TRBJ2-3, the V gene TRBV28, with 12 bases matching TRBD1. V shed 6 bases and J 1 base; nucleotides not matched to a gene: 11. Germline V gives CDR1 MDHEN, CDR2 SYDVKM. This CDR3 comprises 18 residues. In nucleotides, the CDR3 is TGTGCCAGCAGGTTCGGAGGGACAGGGGGCGCAGGCACAGATACGCAGTATTTT. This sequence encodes CASRFGGTGGAGTDTQYF.

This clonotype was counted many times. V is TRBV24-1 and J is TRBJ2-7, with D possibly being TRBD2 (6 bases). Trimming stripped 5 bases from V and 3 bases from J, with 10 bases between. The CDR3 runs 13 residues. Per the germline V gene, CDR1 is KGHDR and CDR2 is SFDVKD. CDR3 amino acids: CATSVREDYEQYF. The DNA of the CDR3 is TGTGCCACCAGTGTGAGGGAGGACTACGAGCAGTACTTC.

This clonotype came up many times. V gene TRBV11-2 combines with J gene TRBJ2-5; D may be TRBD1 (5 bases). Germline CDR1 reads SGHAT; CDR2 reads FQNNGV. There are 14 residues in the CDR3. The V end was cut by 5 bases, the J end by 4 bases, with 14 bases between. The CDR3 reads CASSPRQSRETQYF. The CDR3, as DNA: TGTGCCAGCAGCCCAAGACAGTCCCGAGAGACCCAGTACTTC.

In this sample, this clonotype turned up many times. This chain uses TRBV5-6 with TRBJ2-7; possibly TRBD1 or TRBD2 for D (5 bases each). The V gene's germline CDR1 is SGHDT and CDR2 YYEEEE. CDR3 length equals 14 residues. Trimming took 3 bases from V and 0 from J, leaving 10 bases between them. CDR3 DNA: TGTGCCAGCAGCTCCGGGACGAGCTCCTACGAGCAGTACTTC. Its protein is CASSSGTSSYEQYF.

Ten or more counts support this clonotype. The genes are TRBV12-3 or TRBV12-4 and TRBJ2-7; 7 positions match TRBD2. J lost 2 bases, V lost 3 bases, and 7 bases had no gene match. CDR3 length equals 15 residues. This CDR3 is CASSFFAGVTYEQYF. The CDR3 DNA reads TGTGCCAGCAGTTTTTTCGCGGGAGTAACCTACGAGCAGTACTTC.

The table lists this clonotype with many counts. The CDR3 sequence is CASSLTGGAEAFF. In DNA, the CDR3 is TGTGCCAGCAGTTTAACAGGGGGGGCTGAAGCTTTCTTT. The J gene is TRBJ1-1, the V gene TRBV12-3 or TRBV12-4, with TRBD1 matching 8 bases. There are 13 residues in the CDR3. J lost 6 bases, V lost 2 bases, and 2 bases had no gene match.